This is a list of T cell receptor beta chains from one sample in a study of post-analysis software for immune sequencing data. TCRdb re-analysed the PCR reads in MiXCR, keeping a single row per CDR3 protein. The data contain about 380,000 distinct CDR3 sequences, less than 40% of them singletons. The specimen was blood. These receptors were obtained from a girl aged 10-17 years with multiple sclerosis. Each CDR3 is given with its conserved first and last residue. Each record gives: J gene, D gene, V gene, CDR3 protein. A D gene is named only where the DNA matches it firmly.

j_call: TRBJ2-5; d_call: TRBD2; v_call: TRBV12-3/TRBV12-4; cdr3_aa: CASSTGGKTQYF
j_call: TRBJ2-6; d_call: NA; v_call: TRBV12-3/TRBV12-4; cdr3_aa: CASSLASPGANVLTF
j_call: TRBJ2-1; d_call: TRBD2; v_call: TRBV15; cdr3_aa: CATSRRGGPYNEQFF
j_call: TRBJ1-5; d_call: TRBD1; v_call: TRBV24-1; cdr3_aa: CATSAPRTGEGPYSNQPQHF
j_call: TRBJ2-1; d_call: NA; v_call: TRBV9; cdr3_aa: CASSVLGYSSYNEQFF
j_call: TRBJ2-7; d_call: NA; v_call: TRBV4-3; cdr3_aa: CASSKAEGAYEQYF
j_call: TRBJ2-1; d_call: TRBD1; v_call: TRBV29-1; cdr3_aa: CSARQGIFNEQFF
j_call: TRBJ2-7; d_call: TRBD2; v_call: TRBV2; cdr3_aa: CASSSVLGGGASYEQYF
j_call: TRBJ2-4; d_call: TRBD2; v_call: TRBV9; cdr3_aa: CASSVTSGEDIQYF
j_call: TRBJ1-1; d_call: TRBD1; v_call: TRBV6-5; cdr3_aa: CASSSYTGTGSGAFF
j_call: TRBJ2-3; d_call: TRBD2; v_call: TRBV20-1; cdr3_aa: CSAGPGGGTDTQYF
j_call: TRBJ1-2; d_call: NA; v_call: TRBV7-2; cdr3_aa: CASSPGSWDGYTF
j_call: TRBJ1-1; d_call: NA; v_call: TRBV4-1; cdr3_aa: CASSHETNTEAFF
j_call: TRBJ1-2; d_call: TRBD1; v_call: TRBV27; cdr3_aa: CASNSGTGNGYTF
j_call: TRBJ2-3; d_call: NA; v_call: TRBV12-3/TRBV12-4; cdr3_aa: CASSSLPGASTDTQYF
j_call: TRBJ2-3; d_call: TRBD2; v_call: TRBV7-6; cdr3_aa: CASSSSGALAGGKDTQYF
j_call: TRBJ2-7; d_call: NA; v_call: TRBV27; cdr3_aa: CASSFGASGEQYF
j_call: TRBJ1-5; d_call: TRBD1; v_call: TRBV6-1; cdr3_aa: CATGTGFEPQHF